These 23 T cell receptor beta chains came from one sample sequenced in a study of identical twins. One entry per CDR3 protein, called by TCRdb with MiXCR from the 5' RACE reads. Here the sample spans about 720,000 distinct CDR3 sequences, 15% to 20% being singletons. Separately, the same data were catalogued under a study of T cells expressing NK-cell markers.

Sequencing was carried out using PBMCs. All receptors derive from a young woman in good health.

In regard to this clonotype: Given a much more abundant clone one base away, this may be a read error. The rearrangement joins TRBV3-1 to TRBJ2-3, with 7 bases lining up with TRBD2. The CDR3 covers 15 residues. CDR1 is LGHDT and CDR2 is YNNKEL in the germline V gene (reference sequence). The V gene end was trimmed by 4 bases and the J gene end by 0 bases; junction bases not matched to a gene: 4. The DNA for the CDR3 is TGTGCCAGCAGCCCCTCTAGCGGTAGCACAGATACGCAGTATTTT. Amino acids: CASSPSSGSTDTQYF.

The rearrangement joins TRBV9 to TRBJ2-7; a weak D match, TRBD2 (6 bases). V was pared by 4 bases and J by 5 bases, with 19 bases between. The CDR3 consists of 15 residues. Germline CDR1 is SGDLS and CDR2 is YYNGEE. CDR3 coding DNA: TGTGCCAGCAGCCCTCAGGGACTCCACTGGGACGAGCAGTACTTC. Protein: CASSPQGLHWDEQYF.

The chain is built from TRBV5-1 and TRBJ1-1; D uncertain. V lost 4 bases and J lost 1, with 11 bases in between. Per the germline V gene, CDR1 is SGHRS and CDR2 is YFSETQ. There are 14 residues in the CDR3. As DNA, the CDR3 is TGCGCCAGCAGCGTGGGAACCTCGAACACTGAAGCTTTCTTT. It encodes CASSVGTSNTEAFF.

Here the CDR3 DNA reads TGCGCCAGCAGTCCAGGAAACTTAGCCTACGAGCAGTACTTC. Its protein product is CASSPGNLAYEQYF. The chain employs TRBV5-1 and TRBJ2-7, with no clear D. CDR1 is SGHRS, CDR2 YFSETQ, per germline. The CDR3 covers 14 residues. V lost 5 bases, J lost 2 bases, and 14 bases lay in between.

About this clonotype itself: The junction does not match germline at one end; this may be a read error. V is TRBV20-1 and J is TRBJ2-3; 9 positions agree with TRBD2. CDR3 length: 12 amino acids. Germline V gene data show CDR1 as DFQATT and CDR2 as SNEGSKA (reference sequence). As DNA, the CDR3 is TGCAGTGCTAGAATCCCAGCGGGGGGTTTGCATTTT. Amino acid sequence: CSARIPAGGLHF.

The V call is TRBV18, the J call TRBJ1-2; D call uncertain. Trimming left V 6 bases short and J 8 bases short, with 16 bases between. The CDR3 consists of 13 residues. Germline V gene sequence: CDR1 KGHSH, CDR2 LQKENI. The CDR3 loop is CASSPSGGQGYTF. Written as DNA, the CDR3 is TGTGCCAGCTCTCCTTCAGGAGGGCAGGGCTACACCTTC. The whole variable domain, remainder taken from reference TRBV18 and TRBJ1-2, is NAGVMQNPRHLVRRRGQEARLRCSPMKGHSHVYWYRQLPEEGLKFMVYLQKENIIDESGMPKERFSAEFPKEGPSILRIQQVVRGDSAAYFCASSPSGGQGYTFGSGTRLTVV.

The CDR3, as DNA: TGTGCCAGCAGTTTTAGGGTAGGCCAGTACGCGGAGACCCAGTACTTC. Residues: CASSFRVGQYAETQYF. The gene calls are TRBV12-3 or TRBV12-4 and TRBJ2-5; D gene uncertain. This CDR3 has 16 residues. V lost 3 bases and J lost 5, with 19 bases in between.

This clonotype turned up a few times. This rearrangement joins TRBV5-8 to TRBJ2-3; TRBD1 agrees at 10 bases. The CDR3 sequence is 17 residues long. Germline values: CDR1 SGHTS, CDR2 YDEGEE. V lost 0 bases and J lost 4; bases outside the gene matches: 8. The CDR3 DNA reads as TGTGCCAGCAGCTTGGGCGTATCGGGACAGGGGTCAGATACGCAGTATTTT. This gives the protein CASSLGVSGQGSDTQYF.

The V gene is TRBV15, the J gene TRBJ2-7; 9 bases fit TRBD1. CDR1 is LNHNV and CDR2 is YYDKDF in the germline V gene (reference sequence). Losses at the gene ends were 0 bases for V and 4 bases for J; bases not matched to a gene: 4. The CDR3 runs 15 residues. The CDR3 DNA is TGTGCCACCAGCAGAGAATTCGGACAGGGGTACGAGCAGTACTTC. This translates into CATSREFGQGYEQYF.

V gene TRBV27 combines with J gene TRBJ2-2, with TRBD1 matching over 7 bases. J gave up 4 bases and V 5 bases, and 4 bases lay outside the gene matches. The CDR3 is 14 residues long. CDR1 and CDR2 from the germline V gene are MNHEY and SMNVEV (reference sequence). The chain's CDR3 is CASSGTVATGELFF. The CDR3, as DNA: TGTGCCAGCAGTGGGACAGTAGCCACCGGGGAGCTGTTTTTT.

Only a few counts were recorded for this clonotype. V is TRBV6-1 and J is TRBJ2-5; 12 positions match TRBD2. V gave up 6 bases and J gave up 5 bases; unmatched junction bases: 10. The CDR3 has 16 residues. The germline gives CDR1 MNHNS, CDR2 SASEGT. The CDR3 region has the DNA TGTGCCAGCAGCCTTCTAGCGGGGGGGCCCCCCGAGACCCAGTACTTC. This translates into CASSLLAGGPPETQYF.

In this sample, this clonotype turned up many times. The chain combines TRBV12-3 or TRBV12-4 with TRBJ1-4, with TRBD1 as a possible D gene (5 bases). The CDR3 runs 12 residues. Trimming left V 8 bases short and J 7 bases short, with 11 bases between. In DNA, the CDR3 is TGTGCCAGCCGGAGTGGGGGTGAAAAACTGTTTTTT. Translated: CASRSGGEKLFF.

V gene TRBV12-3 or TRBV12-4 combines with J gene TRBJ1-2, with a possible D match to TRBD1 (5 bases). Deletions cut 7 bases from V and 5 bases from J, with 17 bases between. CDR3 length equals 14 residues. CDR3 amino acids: CASTYNYGAYGYTF. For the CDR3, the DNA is TGTGCCAGCACATATAATTATGGGGCTTATGGCTACACCTTC.

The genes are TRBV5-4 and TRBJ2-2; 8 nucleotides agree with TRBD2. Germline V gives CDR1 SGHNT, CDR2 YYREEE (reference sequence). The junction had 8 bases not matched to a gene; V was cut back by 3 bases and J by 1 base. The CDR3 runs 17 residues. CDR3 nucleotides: TGTGCCAGCAGCTCCGCCCCTCGGGGGGGGAACACCGGGGAGCTGTTTTTT. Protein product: CASSSAPRGGNTGELFF.

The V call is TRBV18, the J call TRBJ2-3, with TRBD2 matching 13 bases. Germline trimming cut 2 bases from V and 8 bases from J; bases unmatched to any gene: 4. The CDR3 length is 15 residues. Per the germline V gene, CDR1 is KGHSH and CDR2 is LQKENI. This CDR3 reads CASSPGTSGTGTQYF. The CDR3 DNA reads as TGTGCCAGCTCACCAGGGACTAGCGGGACGGGTACGCAGTATTTT.

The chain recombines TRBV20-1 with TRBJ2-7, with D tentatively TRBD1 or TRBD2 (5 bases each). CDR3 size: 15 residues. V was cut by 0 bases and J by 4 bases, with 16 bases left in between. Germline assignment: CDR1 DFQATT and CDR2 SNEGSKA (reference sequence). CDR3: CSARDRDAYSYEQYF. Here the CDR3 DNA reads TGCAGTGCTAGAGATAGGGACGCCTACTCGTACGAGCAGTACTTC.

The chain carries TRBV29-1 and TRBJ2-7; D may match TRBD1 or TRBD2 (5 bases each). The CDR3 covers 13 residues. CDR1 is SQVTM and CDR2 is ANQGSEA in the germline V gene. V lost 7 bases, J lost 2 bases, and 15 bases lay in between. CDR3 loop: CSGRRGPTYEQYF. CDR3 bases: TGCAGCGGCAGAAGGGGACCCACCTACGAGCAGTACTTC.

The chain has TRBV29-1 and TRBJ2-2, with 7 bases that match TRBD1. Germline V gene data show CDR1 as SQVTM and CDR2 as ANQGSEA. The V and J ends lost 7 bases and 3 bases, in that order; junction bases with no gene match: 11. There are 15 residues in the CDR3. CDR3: CSASPGTDDTGELFF. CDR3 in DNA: TGCAGCGCCTCCCCCGGGACAGATGACACCGGGGAGCTGTTTTTT.

For the CDR3, the DNA is TGTGCCAGCGTTCGGGGCACTAATGAAAAACTGTTTTTT. It codes for CASVRGTNEKLFF. The V call is TRBV7-9, the J call TRBJ1-4, with D perhaps TRBD1 (5 bases). Germline V gene sequence: CDR1 SEHNR, CDR2 FQNEAQ (reference sequence). Trimming took off 8 bases at V and 2 bases at J, with 9 bases between the two ends. This CDR3 is 13 amino acids long. Using reference TRBV7-9 and TRBJ1-4 for the parts outside the CDR3, the full variable domain is DTGVSQNPRHKITKRGQNVTFRCDPISEHNRLYWYRQTLGQGPEFLTYFQNEAQLEKSRLLSDRFSAERPKGSFSTLEIQRTEQGDSAMYLCASVRGTNEKLFFGSGTQLSVL.

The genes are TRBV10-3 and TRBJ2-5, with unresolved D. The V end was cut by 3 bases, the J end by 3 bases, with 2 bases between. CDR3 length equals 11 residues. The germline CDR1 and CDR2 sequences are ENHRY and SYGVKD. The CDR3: CAISDEETQYF. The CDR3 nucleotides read TGTGCCATCAGTGACGAAGAGACCCAGTACTTC.

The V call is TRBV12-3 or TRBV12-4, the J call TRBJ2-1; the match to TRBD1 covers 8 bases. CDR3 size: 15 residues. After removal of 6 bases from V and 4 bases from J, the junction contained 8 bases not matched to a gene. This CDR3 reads CASSSSRGQYNEQFF. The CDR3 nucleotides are TGTGCCAGCAGCTCCTCCAGGGGGCAATACAATGAGCAGTTCTTC.

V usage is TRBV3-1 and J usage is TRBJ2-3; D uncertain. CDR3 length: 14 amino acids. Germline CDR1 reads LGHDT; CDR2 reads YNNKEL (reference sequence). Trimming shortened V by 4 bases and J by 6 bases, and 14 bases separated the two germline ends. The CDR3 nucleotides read TGTGCCAGCAGCCGCAACCTAAGCCCTGATACGCAGTATTTT. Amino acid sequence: CASSRNLSPDTQYF.

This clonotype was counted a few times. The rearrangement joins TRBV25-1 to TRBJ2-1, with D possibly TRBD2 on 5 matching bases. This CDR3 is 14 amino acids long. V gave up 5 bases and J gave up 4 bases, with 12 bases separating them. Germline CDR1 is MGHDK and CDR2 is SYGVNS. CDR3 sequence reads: CASSLHERYNEQFF. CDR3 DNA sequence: TGTGCCAGCAGTCTCCACGAGCGGTACAATGAGCAGTTCTTC. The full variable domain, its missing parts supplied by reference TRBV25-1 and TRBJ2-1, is EADIYQTPRYLVIGTGKKITLECSQTMGHDKMYWYQQDPGMELHLIHYSYGVNSTEKGDLSSESTVSRIRTEHFPLTLESARPSHTSQYLCASSLHERYNEQFFGPGTRLTVL.